This T cell receptor (beta chain) was observed in a study of memory CD4+ T cells and cytomegalovirus serostatus. Study-level information: Healthy Belgian adult donors included under ten CMV-positive and 20 to 30 CMV-negative people.

For this clone: Its cognate antigen is unknown.

Single viable CD3+CD4+CD8-CD45RO+ cells were sorted as the memory CD4+ T cells. CMV serostatus came from serum IgG against pp150, pp28, p38, p52. Findings and limits, study-wide: Suggested: most of the CMV-linked TCR signature lies in CD4+ memory cells.

Methods used by the authors: After removing out-of-frame reads, approximately 2.2 million distinct TCRbeta sequences remained. Method: immunoSEQ multiplex PCR; TCRdb's copy keeps in-frame clones and lacks some. The D gene and trimming were derived from the DNA, and the V and J assignments and clone size from that table. Seen here are 40,000 to 55,000 clones, around 80% observed once, and the top ten hold around 1.3%. The germline gives CDR1 GTSNPN, CDR2 SVGIG (reference sequence). The CDR3 contains 14 residues. The chain employs TRBV30 and TRBJ2-5; perhaps TRBD2 as D (6 bases). The J call is in doubt because the DNA end fits TRBJ2-7 better. Specimen: memory CD4+ T cells from blood. The origin of this receptor is an adult in good health and CMV-seropositive. The CDR3 DNA follows: TGTGCCTGGAGGGTAGGGCGGGGAAACTACGAGCAGTACTTC. Translating gives CAWRVGRGNYEQYF.